These 14 T cell receptor beta chains were sequenced from one sample in a study of T-cell memory formation after mild COVID-19. Via MiXCR, TCRdb re-called the 5' RACE reads, giving one row per CDR3 protein. The table includes some 180,000 distinct CDR3 sequences, roughly 20% detected once. Sequenced material: PBMCs or a T cell subset sorted from them (not recorded which). These receptors were collected from a man between 18 and 29 years old who had mild COVID-19 (a few samples of this study predate the infection). Cell type and time point are not known.

There are many counts of this clonotype. The chain employs TRBV6-6 and TRBJ2-3, with 9 nucleotides matching TRBD2. The CDR3 extends over 17 amino acids. V dropped 0 bases and J dropped 2; count of bases not matched to a gene: 6. Germline V CDR1 and CDR2: MNHNY, SVGAGI (reference sequence). The CDR3 reads CASSYSPSGDHTDTQYF. The CDR3 nucleotides are TGTGCCAGCAGTTACTCGCCTAGCGGGGACCACACAGATACGCAGTATTTT.

The rearrangement joins TRBV5-1 to TRBJ1-1, with TRBD1 matching 10 bases. The CDR3 has 15 amino acids. The J segment lost 3 bases and the V segment lost 7 bases, leaving 9 bases of the junction unmatched. Germline CDR1 reads SGHRS; CDR2 reads YFSETQ. The CDR3 protein is CASLPSTGGYTEAFF. The CDR3 coding sequence is TGCGCCAGCCTCCCCTCGACAGGGGGCTACACTGAAGCTTTCTTT.

This clonotype was seen only a few times. The chain is built from TRBV5-1 and TRBJ1-5, with D possibly matching TRBD1 (5 bases). Germline values: CDR1 SGHRS, CDR2 YFSETQ. V was clipped by 7 bases and J by 1 base, with 9 bases between them. The CDR3 covers 13 residues. CDR3 DNA sequence: TGCGCCAGCGTCCGGGACAGCAATCAGCCCCAGCATTTT. This encodes CASVRDSNQPQHF. Together with reference TRBV5-1 and TRBJ1-5, the CDR3 gives the full variable domain: KAGVTQTPRYLIKTRGQQVTLSCSPISGHRSVSWYQQTPGQGLQFLFEYFSETQRNKGNFPGRFSGRQFSNSRSEMNVSTLELGDSALYLCASVRDSNQPQHFGDGTRLSIL.

The rearrangement joins TRBV4-1 to TRBJ1-3; D uncertain. V lost 0 bases, J lost 3 bases, and 15 bases lay in between. The CDR3 is made up of 17 amino acids. Germline V gene sequence: CDR1 MGHRA, CDR2 YSYEKL. CDR3 bases: TGCGCCAGCAGCCAAGATATTAAGCGTCCGGATGGAAACACCATATATTTT. It encodes CASSQDIKRPDGNTIYF.

The chain joins TRBV5-1 to TRBJ2-7, with TRBD1 as a possible D gene (6 bases). This CDR3 is built from 13 residues. The germline V gene has CDR1 SGHRS and CDR2 YFSETQ. The V and J ends lost 4 bases and 2 bases respectively, with 10 bases between them. The CDR3 DNA reads as TGCGCCAGCAGCCTGCAGGGGACCTACGAGCAGTACTTC. Encoded protein: CASSLQGTYEQYF.

This clonotype was counted between two and nine times. This rearrangement joins TRBV12-3 or TRBV12-4 to TRBJ2-6; D is undetermined. V dropped 3 bases and J dropped 4 bases, with 10 bases sitting between them. CDR3 size: 15 residues. The CDR3 DNA is TGTGCCAGCAGTTTCCTGGGTTACGGGGCCAACGTCCTGACTTTC. It encodes CASSFLGYGANVLTF.

This clonotype was observed a few times. The chain joins TRBV27 to TRBJ1-5, with a tentative D call TRBD1 (5 bases). Germline V CDR1 and CDR2: MNHEY, SMNVEV (reference sequence). Trimming cost V 4 bases and J 0 bases, with 7 bases left between them. The length of the CDR3 is 14 residues. CDR3 amino acids: CASSSQDSNQPQHF. CDR3 nucleotides: TGTGCCAGCAGTTCACAGGATAGCAATCAGCCCCAGCATTTT.

This chain connects TRBV6-2 or TRBV6-3 to TRBJ1-2; the D is unclear. Germline CDR1 is MNHEY and CDR2 is SVGEGT. CDR3 length: 13 amino acids. The V end lost 5 bases, the J end lost 5 bases, and 12 bases lay between the germline ends. CDR3 residues: CASSRWDSYGYTF. The DNA of the CDR3 is TGTGCCAGCAGTAGATGGGATTCTTATGGCTACACCTTC.

This chain connects TRBV4-2 to TRBJ2-3; D may be TRBD1 or TRBD2 (5 bases each). CDR3 length: 15 amino acids. Trimming took off 2 bases at V and 2 bases at J, with 11 bases between the two ends. Germline CDR1 and CDR2: LGHNA and YNFKEQ. The CDR3 DNA follows: TGTGCCAGCAGCCAAACCGGGACGAACACAGATACGCAGTATTTT. This translates into CASSQTGTNTDTQYF.

This clonotype was recorded at least ten times. This chain joins TRBV7-9 and TRBJ1-4; D might be TRBD1 (5 bases). V lost 0 bases and J 10 bases, leaving 15 bases between the germline ends. The CDR3 is 15 residues long. The germline CDR1 and CDR2 sequences are SEHNR and FQNEAQ (reference sequence). In DNA form, the CDR3 reads TGTGCCAGCAGCTTAGCAGGGGATGTCCGCGGAAAACTGTTTTTT. Translated, it gives CASSLAGDVRGKLFF.

The chain joins TRBV7-2 to TRBJ1-1; 7 bases map to TRBD1. The length of the CDR3 is 15 residues. The junction had 7 bases not matched to a gene; V was cut back by 1 base and J by 5 bases. Germline V gives CDR1 SGHTA, CDR2 FQGNSA. CDR3 DNA: TGTGCCAGCAGCTTAGGGACAGGCCGGGGAACTGAAGCTTTCTTT. This translates into CASSLGTGRGTEAFF.

In DNA, the CDR3 is TGCAGTGCAACAGACCGCGGGGCGGCAGATACGCAGTATTTT. Encoded protein: CSATDRGAADTQYF. The V call is TRBV20-1, the J call TRBJ2-3, with D tentatively TRBD2 (6 bases). Germline CDR1 is DFQATT and CDR2 is SNEGSKA (reference sequence). This CDR3 is 14 amino acids long. V dropped 6 bases and J dropped 4 bases, with 17 bases sitting between them.

This rearrangement joins TRBV19 to TRBJ1-5, with D possibly TRBD1 on 5 matching bases. From germline, CDR1 is LNHDA and CDR2 SQIVND (reference sequence). The CDR3 length is 15 residues. V gave up 3 bases and J gave up 2 bases, with 11 bases separating them. The CDR3 DNA is TGTGCCAGTAGTATTCGGGACCCACGCAATCAGCCCCAGCATTTT. This sequence encodes CASSIRDPRNQPQHF.

The rearrangement uses TRBV7-2 and TRBJ2-3; 8 nucleotides align to TRBD1. The germline V gene has CDR1 SGHTA and CDR2 FQGNSA. V lost 4 bases, J lost 7 bases, and 7 bases stayed unmatched. This CDR3 has 14 amino acids. The CDR3 region has the DNA TGTGCCAGCAGCTCGACAGGGGCGGGGAATACGCAGTATTTT. Translated: CASSSTGAGNTQYF.